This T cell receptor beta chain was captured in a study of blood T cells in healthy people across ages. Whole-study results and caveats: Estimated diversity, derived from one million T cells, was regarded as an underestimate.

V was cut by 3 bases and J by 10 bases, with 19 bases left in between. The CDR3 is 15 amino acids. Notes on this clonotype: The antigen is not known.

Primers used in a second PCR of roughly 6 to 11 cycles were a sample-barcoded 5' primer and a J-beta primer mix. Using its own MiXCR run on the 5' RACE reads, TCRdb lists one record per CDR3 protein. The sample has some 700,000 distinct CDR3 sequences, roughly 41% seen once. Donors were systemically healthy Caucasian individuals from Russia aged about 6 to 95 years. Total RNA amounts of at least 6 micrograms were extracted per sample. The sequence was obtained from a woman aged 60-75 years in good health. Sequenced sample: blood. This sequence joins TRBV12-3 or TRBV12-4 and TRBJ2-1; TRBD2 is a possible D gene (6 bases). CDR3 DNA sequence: TGTGCCAGCAGTTTTTCGGGTGAGGGAGGCTACGAGCAGTTCTTC. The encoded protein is CASSFSGEGGYEQFF.